Below, 26 T cell receptor beta chains from the same sample are listed, as sequenced in a study of T cell responses to AZD1222 COVID-19 vaccine. Libraries were prepared by immunoSEQ multiplex PCR; TCRdb keeps only in-frame clonotypes and omits some of them. The repertoire consists of roughly 96,000 clones, with roughly 90% occurring once and the leading ten covering roughly 2.7%. Sequences were derived from peripheral blood, sampled on day 0 of AZD1222 vaccination. These TCRs come from an adult in good health.

This clone is a singleton in its sample. The CDR3 sequence is CASSLAGPGGGNTIYF. The CDR3 nucleotides are TGCGCCAGCAGCTTGGCCGGGCCAGGCGGAGGAAACACCATATATTTT. The chain has TRBV5-1 and TRBJ1-3; D is unresolved. The CDR3 contains 16 residues. CDR1 SGHRS and CDR2 YFSETQ come from the germline V gene. V lost 0 bases and J lost 4, with 14 bases in between.

This chain uses TRBV24-1 with TRBJ2-1; a weak D match, TRBD1 (7 bases). The germline gives CDR1 KGHDR, CDR2 SFDVKD. The CDR3 spans 16 residues. V was clipped by 3 bases and J by 5 bases, with 16 bases between them. The CDR3 DNA reads TGTGCCACCAGTGATACTAGCCGGGACAGAAACAATGAGCAGTTCTTC. As protein: CATSDTSRDRNNEQFF.

This clone has just one count. In DNA form, the CDR3 reads TGTGCCAGCAGTGAAGAGGGGGTCAAACTGTTTTTT. It encodes CASSEEGVKLFF. The chain recombines TRBV2 with TRBJ1-4; D might be TRBD1 (6 bases). This CDR3 has 12 residues. Trimming took 1 base from V and 11 from J, leaving 8 bases between them. From germline, CDR1 is SNHLY and CDR2 FYNNEI.

The chain employs TRBV29-1 and TRBJ2-7; a weak D match, TRBD1 (5 bases). The CDR3 consists of 12 residues. Trimming pared 6 bases from V and 2 bases from J, leaving 11 bases between. Germline-derived CDR1 and CDR2 are SQVTM and ANQGSEA. The CDR3 nucleotides read TGCAGCGTCTTACAGGAGACCTACGAGCAGTACTTC. Translated, it gives CSVLQETYEQYF.

This clone was observed once. This CDR3 reads CASSLGTGRTGELFF. The CDR3 coding sequence is TGTGCCAGCAGCTTAGGAACAGGGCGGACCGGGGAGCTGTTTTTT. The chain joins TRBV7-8 to TRBJ2-2; D possibly corresponds to TRBD1 (6 bases). The ends were cut back, 1 base at V and 5 bases at J, with 11 bases in the middle. Germline CDR1 SGHVS, CDR2 FQNEAQ. CDR3 length: 15 residues.

The chain is built from TRBV28 and TRBJ2-5, with D possibly matching TRBD1 (6 bases). Trimming took off 6 bases at V and 5 bases at J, with 22 bases between the two ends. CDR1 MDHEN and CDR2 SYDVKM come from the germline V gene. This CDR3 is built from 16 residues. Here the CDR3 DNA reads TGTGCCAGCAGCATGGGACGGGACATCGTTTGGGAGACCCAGTACTTC. Protein product: CASSMGRDIVWETQYF.

V usage is TRBV7-3 and J usage is TRBJ1-2; 7 nucleotides agree with TRBD1. Germline V gene lookup returns CDR1 SGHTA and CDR2 FQGTGA. CDR3 length: 13 residues. V gave up 3 bases and J gave up 6 bases; unmatched junction bases: 4. The CDR3 DNA reads TGTGCCAGCAGCTTCTCCGGGACAGATGGCTACACCTTC. This gives the protein CASSFSGTDGYTF.

The V gene is TRBV13, the J gene TRBJ1-1; D call uncertain. Per germline, CDR1 PRHDT and CDR2 FYEKMQ (reference sequence). The CDR3 is made up of 15 amino acids. Trimming removed 0 bases from V and 3 bases from J, with 11 bases in between. For the CDR3, the DNA is TGTGCCAGCAGCTTAGGCTTTGGACGGGACACTGAAGCTTTCTTT. Translation: CASSLGFGRDTEAFF.

As for this clone: Additional DNA sequences in this sample encode the identical CDR3. The chain employs TRBV2 and TRBJ1-1, with no clear D. The CDR3 loop spans 13 amino acids. The V and J ends lost 6 bases and 2 bases respectively, with 10 bases between them. Germline values: CDR1 SNHLY, CDR2 FYNNEI. The CDR3 protein is CASSVVENTEAFF. The CDR3 DNA sequence: TGTGCCAGCAGCGTGGTGGAAAACACTGAAGCTTTCTTT.

The genes are TRBV6-2 or TRBV6-3 and TRBJ2-1; D is undetermined. Trimming pared 6 bases from V and 12 bases from J, leaving 15 bases between. Per germline, CDR1 MNHEY and CDR2 SVGEGT. This CDR3 has 12 residues. CDR3: CASSELKNRQFF. The DNA for the CDR3 is TGTGCCAGCAGCGAGCTAAAAAATCGGCAGTTCTTC.

The rearrangement uses TRBV7-2 and TRBJ2-2; TRBD2 matches 10 bases. This CDR3 spans 15 amino acids. The V and J ends lost 5 bases and 5 bases, in that order; junction bases with no gene match: 5. Germline loops: CDR1 SGHTA, CDR2 FQGNSA. CDR3: CASSQGLATTGELFF. CDR3 nucleotide sequence: TGTGCCAGCAGCCAGGGACTAGCGACGACCGGGGAGCTGTTTTTT.

The chain is built from TRBV5-1 and TRBJ2-2; TRBD2 aligns across 7 bases. Germline V lookup: CDR1 SGHRS, CDR2 YFSETQ. CDR3 size: 16 residues. V lost 1 base, J lost 2 bases, and 5 bases stayed unmatched. For the CDR3, the DNA is TGCGCCAGCAGCTTGAAAGGCGGGAGTAACACCGGGGAGCTGTTTTTT. The encoded protein is CASSLKGGSNTGELFF.

The chain links TRBV11-2 to TRBJ1-5; no reliable D call. CDR1 SGHAT and CDR2 FQNNGV come from the germline V gene. Trimming removed 4 bases from V and 3 bases from J, with 7 bases in between. CDR3 size: 13 residues. CDR3: CASSSDLNQPQHF. In nucleotides, the CDR3 is TGTGCCAGCAGCTCGGACCTCAATCAGCCCCAGCATTTT.

This chain joins TRBV7-9 and TRBJ1-3, with 8 positions matching TRBD1. Unmatched junction bases numbered 9, after V lost 2 bases and J lost 15 bases. This CDR3 comprises 13 residues. Germline assignment: CDR1 SEHNR and CDR2 FQNEAQ (reference sequence). The CDR3 DNA reads TGTGCCAGCAGCTTATCAGGAAGGGGACAGGAATATTTT. Its translation is CASSLSGRGQEYF.

The rearrangement joins TRBV2 to TRBJ1-2; 9 positions agree with TRBD1. Germline-derived CDR1 and CDR2 are SNHLY and FYNNEI. Unmatched junction bases numbered 4, after V lost 6 bases and J lost 2 bases. This CDR3 is 14 amino acids long. In nucleotides, the CDR3 is TGTGCCAGCAGGGGACAGGGAAAAAACTATGGCTACACCTTC. Protein sequence: CASRGQGKNYGYTF.

The chain has TRBV2 and TRBJ2-7; the D gene is possibly TRBD1 (5 bases). This CDR3 contains 14 residues. V shed 3 bases and J shed 2 bases, with 11 bases lying between them. From germline, CDR1 is SNHLY and CDR2 FYNNEI. CDR3 residues: CASSEIRQTYEQYF. The CDR3 DNA reads as TGTGCCAGCAGTGAGATTCGACAGACCTACGAGCAGTACTTC.

This rearrangement joins TRBV6-4 to TRBJ1-2; tentative D call: TRBD1 (5 bases). V shed 0 bases and J shed 2 bases, with 28 bases lying between them. Germline V CDR1 and CDR2: MRHNA, SNTAGT. The CDR3 runs to 21 residues. The CDR3 DNA reads TGTGCCAGCAGTGACTCGAGGGGAGCCCACTGTAATTTATTTTGCAACTATGGCTACACCTTC. Protein sequence: CASSDSRGAHCNLFCNYGYTF.

The J gene is TRBJ1-2, the V gene TRBV28; 8 bases are shared with TRBD1. Trimming removed 7 bases from V and 5 bases from J; junction bases left unmatched: 3. Germline V gene lookup returns CDR1 MDHEN and CDR2 SYDVKM. The CDR3 consists of 12 residues. CDR3 amino acids: CASTGQGYGYTF. CDR3 sequence (DNA): TGTGCCAGCACTGGACAGGGTTATGGCTACACCTTC.

This CDR3 reads CSFPLNSIQYF. DNA of the CDR3: TGCAGTTTCCCATTGAATAGCATTCAGTACTTC. The genes are TRBV20-1 and TRBJ2-4; D ambiguous. CDR1 is DFQATT and CDR2 is SNEGSKA in the germline V gene (reference sequence). V lost 8 bases and J lost 9, with 14 bases in between. The CDR3 spans 11 residues.

The J gene is TRBJ1-2, the V gene TRBV19; 8 nucleotides agree with TRBD1. The V segment lost 6 bases and the J segment 6 bases; nucleotides outside the gene matches: 9. From germline, CDR1 is LNHDA and CDR2 SQIVND (reference sequence). This CDR3 has 14 residues. This CDR3 reads CASSEQGVVDGYTF. CDR3 nucleotide sequence: TGTGCCAGTAGCGAACAGGGGGTAGTAGATGGCTACACCTTC.

The chain links TRBV6-5 to TRBJ1-6; TRBD1 is a possible D gene (6 bases). Germline CDR1 MNHEY, CDR2 SVGAGI. V lost 7 bases to trimming and J lost 7 bases, with 14 bases between them. The CDR3 sequence is 14 residues long. The CDR3 loop reads CASIFGQHNSPLHF. The DNA for the CDR3 is TGTGCCAGCATTTTCGGACAGCACAATTCACCCCTCCACTTT.

The chain employs TRBV7-3 and TRBJ2-3; 8 nucleotides agree with TRBD1. This CDR3 region has 14 residues. Germline V gene lookup returns CDR1 SGHTA and CDR2 FQGTGA. The trim removed 5 bases at V and 6 bases at J, leaving 7 bases unmatched. The CDR3 loop is CASSPDRGWDTQYF. The CDR3, as DNA: TGTGCCAGCAGCCCTGACAGGGGATGGGATACGCAGTATTTT. Full variable domain (missing parts from reference TRBV7-3 and TRBJ2-3): GAGVSQTPSNKVTEKGKYVELRCDPISGHTALYWYRQSLGQGPEFLIYFQGTGAADDSGLPNDRFFAVRPEGSVSTLKIQRTERGDSAVYLCASSPDRGWDTQYFGPGTRLTVL.

This chain links TRBV6-5 with TRBJ2-2, with 9 bases identical to TRBD1. This CDR3 is 15 amino acids long. CDR1 is MNHEY, CDR2 SVGAGI, per germline. After removal of 5 bases from V and 2 bases from J, the junction contained 3 bases not matched to a gene. The chain's CDR3 is CASSRDRANTGELFF. DNA of the CDR3: TGTGCCAGCAGTCGGGACAGGGCTAACACCGGGGAGCTGTTTTTT.

The V and J genes are TRBV4-3 and TRBJ2-3; 11 bases fit TRBD2. V dropped 0 bases and J dropped 4; count of bases not matched to a gene: 6. CDR1 is LGHNA and CDR2 is YSLEER in the germline V gene. The length of the CDR3 is 17 residues. The CDR3 DNA is TGCGCCAGCAGCCAAGATTTTACTAGCGGGAGCCCAGATACGCAGTATTTT. Translation: CASSQDFTSGSPDTQYF.

The gene calls are TRBV6-4 and TRBJ1-2, with D unclear. CDR3 length: 14 amino acids. The V end lost 3 bases, the J end lost 6 bases, and 14 bases lay between the germline ends. Germline values: CDR1 MRHNA, CDR2 SNTAGT. CDR3 region: CASSEPGVKNGYTF. CDR3 sequence (DNA): TGTGCCAGCAGTGAACCGGGCGTTAAAAATGGCTACACCTTC.

V is TRBV9 and J is TRBJ1-5; D is uncertain. CDR1 is SGDLS, CDR2 YYNGEE, per germline. The CDR3 covers 13 residues. The V end was cut by 0 bases, the J end by 4 bases, with 5 bases between. This CDR3 is CASSVAINQPQHF. The CDR3 nucleotides are TGTGCCAGCAGCGTAGCTATAAATCAGCCCCAGCATTTT. The full variable domain, completed using reference TRBV9 and TRBJ1-5, is DSGVTQTPKHLITATGQRVTLRCSPRSGDLSVYWYQQSLDQGLQFLIQYYNGEERAKGNILERFSAQQFPDLHSELNLSSLELGDSALYFCASSVAINQPQHFGDGTRLSIL.